This T cell receptor beta chain was sequenced in a study of blood T cell repertoires in COVID-19. Study context: Both acute and convalescent COVID-19 samples were obtained from the United States, Italy and Spain. Nucleic acid was either cDNA or gDNA, and it came from T cells, B-cell-depleted T cells, or PBMCs.

From germline, CDR1 is MNHEY and CDR2 SVGAGI. Trimming cost V 8 bases and J 4 bases, with 20 bases left between them. The CDR3 totals 15 residues. In the original workflow: Estimation of nucleated cell counts was performed using reference gene primer amplification. This table comes from immunoSEQ multiplex PCR, and its TCRdb copy is limited to in-frame clones, with some not included. Clone size and the V and J calls come from that table; the DNA yielded D and trimming. This table holds about 70,000 clones, 75% to 85% found once. The chain couples TRBV6-5 to TRBJ1-2; D is possibly TRBD1 (5 bases). Sequencing used peripheral blood. The TCR originated in a man between 65 and 79 years old who had recovered from COVID-19. CDR3 protein: CASVPRVGRPYGYTF. As DNA, the CDR3 is TGTGCCAGCGTACCCAGGGTCGGGCGACCCTATGGCTACACCTTC.